This T cell receptor (beta chain) is drawn from a study of T cell responses to AZD1222 COVID-19 vaccine. In the study overall: Recipients boosted at about 4 weeks or about 12 weeks are pooled. Study outcomes and limitations: Donors were mostly white British, more females; clonal diversity possibly underestimated. Repertoire sampling happened only post peak T cell response.

Regarding this clone: Its target is not known.

The V gene's germline CDR1 is LNHDA and CDR2 SQIVND (reference sequence). Trimming shortened V by 0 bases and J by 4 bases, and 13 bases separated the two germline ends. CDR3 length equals 16 residues. The method was immunoSEQ multiplex PCR; TCRdb's version includes in-frame clones alone and lacks a portion of them. Of about 170,000 clones listed, roughly nine tenths are singletons. The clonotype originates from an adult in good health. The source material was peripheral blood, sampled on day 0 of AZD1222 vaccination. The rearrangement uses TRBV19 and TRBJ1-3, with unresolved D. The CDR3 DNA reads TGTGCCAGTAGTATAGATCTATGGAACCCCGGAAACACCATATATTTT. Amino acids: CASSIDLWNPGNTIYF.